This note documents a single T cell receptor (beta chain) sequence. Its target is unknown. This sample is drawn from a study of CXCR3-negative and CXCR3-positive naive CD8 T cells. The study's findings and limits: More hydrophobic TRB CDR3s occurred in CXCR3-positive than in CXCR3-negative naive cells.

The CDR3 sequence is 11 residues long. It was by 5' RACE with UMI labels that the TRB cDNA libraries were prepared. Following a re-call of the 5' RACE reads, TCRdb has one entry per CDR3 protein and lacks DNA. The sample table sets out around 160,000 distinct CDR3 sequences. The chain recombines TRBV23-1 with TRBJ2-1; TCRdb selects TRBD1, and the lack of DNA leaves this call unchecked. TRBV23-1 is placed among ORFs of uncertain function. The clonotype originates from a human donor in good health. Some clones in this sample may be carry-over from other donors' samples. Sequencing input: naive CXCR3+ CD8+ T cells from blood. Documented subset: CD45RO-CCR7+CD27+CD95- naive CD8+ T cells expressing CXCR3 (TNR3+). The chain's CDR3 is CASSQGTGTVF.